This entry is about one TCR beta chain. What this receptor recognizes is not known. Base qualities are not recorded, but no much larger clone differs from it by a single base. Donors were healthy HIV-negative adults with no recently reported acute infections or vaccinations. Every donor was a Caucasian adult living in Nashville, Tennessee, USA. CD4+ T cells were enriched by magnetic negative selection; naive cells were then positively selected on CD45RA, and the negative fraction formed the memory subset. Blood was obtained by leukapheresis, after which PBMCs were separated by Ficoll-Histopaque density gradient centrifugation and cryopreserved in liquid nitrogen vapor phase. Purity and quantity of every magnetically sorted T cell population were checked by analytical flow cytometry. From each sorted fraction, genomic DNA was isolated and quantified by UV absorbance on a Nanodrop 2000c. The source of the sample is a study of shared clonotypes between healthy human individuals (dated by TCRdb to the early 2020s). Background for the entire study: A few men and a couple of women, aged 18 to 49 years, made up the cohort. For each donor, CD4 naive and CD4 memory were each run on three plates, CD8 naive on two plates, and CD8 memory on one plate. To estimate repertoire size and how much clonotypes are shared between individuals, the study performed deep sequencing of blood TCR repertoires from a few healthy adults. To increase sequencing depth and limit assay-specific biases, different laboratories used diverse techniques to prepare libraries and sequence TCR repertoires. Per donor, leukapheresis produced somewhere between about 0.85 and 10 billion PBMCs. Overall study results and their limits: About 5% of naive CD4, 3.5% of naive CD8, 2% to 2.5% of memory CD4, and less than 0.45% of memory CD8 clonotypes were shared across several donors. Compared with non-shared clonotypes, the clonotypes found in all four sorted-subset donors had higher generation probabilities. Larger estimated clonotype richness was generally found for naive subsets than for memory subsets. Because the study included only a small number of donors, the genetic and exposure-history diversity represented was limited. Incomplete sequencing was indicated by rarefaction of sorted-subset datasets, despite the large sequencing depth. Pairwise subsampling led to the expectation that sequencing depth would affect the degree of clonotype sharing among donors. Sampling was restricted to blood, and TCR repertoires in tissue are likely to differ from TCR repertoires in blood.

Using the deep immunoSEQ assay, multiplex PCR amplified TCR CDR3 regions from genomic DNA. Genomic DNA extracted from each cell subset was distributed evenly over all wells of several immunoSEQ 96-well plates, and each plate served as one replicate. For sorted subsets, each replicate PCR was loaded with 200 to 250 ng genomic DNA, equivalent to approximately 33,000 T cell genomes. Purified libraries were measured with a Qubit 3.0 fluorometer, size-checked on a Bioanalyzer 2100, and measured again with the KAPA Library Quantification kit. A separate single-read 150-cycle Illumina NextSeq 550 flow cell was used to sequence each immunoSEQ 96-well plate. In the source study's methods: Because the immunoSEQ output held only junctional sequences and lacked quality scores, the filtering could not match the filtering applied to full-length reads. Sequences were annotated with PyIR, a Python wrapper for IgBLAST v1.9, and V/J genes and CDR3 were assigned using IMGT germline references. Reads were removed for weak V/J assignments (E-value above 1e-6), missing CDR3, stop codons, out-of-frame junctions, or ambiguous translated residues. V3J clonotypes were defined as sequences sharing the same inferred V gene, J gene, and CDR3 amino acid sequence. Percentage overlap between repertoires was calculated by dividing the number of shared unique clonotypes by the size of the smaller repertoire. Three approaches were used to assess repertoire richness: RTK rarefaction, the Chao1 estimator, and Recon v2.1 estimates of unobserved clonotypes. For all TCRbeta clonotypes obtained by the gDNA method from a few donors, generation probabilities were computed with OLGA. Drawn from immuneACCESS, this table holds only the in-frame rearrangements with V and J called that TCRdb kept. Clones are partly lost; checked studies trace under half to an unresolved V gene and leave the rest unexplained. The V and J calls and clone size come from that table; D and trimming were worked out from the DNA. Counted in this sample were 900,000 to 1,200,000 clones; about four fifths of them appeared once. Roughly 0.55% of the sample is held by the ten biggest clonotypes.

The sequenced sample consisted of memory CD4+ T cells from PBMCs. The cell subset or site label, read with the paper, signifies: CD45RA-negative fraction. The sequence derives from a man younger than 35 in good health. Some clones in this sample may be carry-over from other donors' samples.

The CDR3 region: CASSASYTQPQHF. The bases are TGTGCCAGCAGCGCCTCGTATACTCAGCCCCAGCATTTT. The chain links TRBV9 with TRBJ1-5; confidence is insufficient to name the D gene. The CDR3 runs 13 residues from the cysteine to the phenylalanine. Only the CDR3 DNA stays, 39 bases, in frame from base 1. The germline V gene specifies SGDLS as CDR1 and YYNGEE as CDR2. V is clipped by 3 bases and J by 6 bases, and the sequence between their germline boundaries is 10 bases long.